What follows is one TCR beta chain and its context. Its antigen is undetermined. These data belong to a study of STAT5B mutations in CD4+ large granular lymphocyte leukemia. Produced via immunoSEQ multiplex PCR; TCRdb's table is partial and in-frame only. Of 20,000 to 25,000 clones listed, roughly 87% are singletons. Losses at the gene ends were 3 bases for V and 2 bases for J; bases not matched to a gene: 5. CDR3 length: 14 residues. Germline lookup yields CDR1 SGHRS and CDR2 YFSETQ. Study outcomes and limitations: 8/27 top patient clones versus 2/35 control clones were TRBV06-family. 25% of private leukemic clonotypes occurred rarely in other patients' non-leukemic repertoires. Patient CD4-sorted repertoires stayed more clonal than healthy ones after leukemic-clone removal.

This receptor was identified in a human donor in good health. Sample: CD4+ T cells from blood buffy coats. This rearrangement joins TRBV5-1 to TRBJ2-7, with 7 bases matching TRBD1. The CDR3 coding sequence is TGCGCCAGCAGCTCGGGGACAGCAGCCTACGAGCAGTACTTC. This codes for CASSSGTAAYEQYF.